The sequence of this T cell receptor beta chain was determined in a study of T cells in Graves' hyperthyroidism and ophthalmopathy. The overall study: Blood from the periphery was taken at initial diagnosis, before any treatment. The study's findings and limits: In the blood, most expanded thyroid clonotypes above 0.001 appeared as well. Stable hyperthyroidism and ophthalmopathy were separated using 13 V-J signatures.

Concerning this clonotype: Its antigen is not identified.

Clinical symptoms, serum thyroxine and TRAb, thyroid ultrasound and orbital computed tomography were used for the diagnoses. Germline trimming cut 2 bases from V and 5 bases from J; bases unmatched to any gene: 9. Germline CDR1 and CDR2: LNHDA and SQIVND (reference sequence). This CDR3 comprises 16 residues. Using RNA transcripts as the source, TCR beta CDR3 regions were amplified. HTBI primers were employed in a first-round RT-PCR of the TCR CDR3. From the multiplex PCR reads, TCRdb called clonotypes with MiXCR, one entry per CDR3 protein. The sample lists about 270,000 distinct CDR3 sequences; approximately 21% were seen once.

The sample taken for sequencing was blood. This chain connects TRBV19 to TRBJ2-5; 9 bases match TRBD1. The receptor was isolated from a man aged 25-40 years with Graves' ophthalmopathy. The CDR3 loop reads CASSITPGTGTETQYF. The DNA of the CDR3 is TGTGCCAGTAGTATAACTCCCGGGACAGGGACGGAGACCCAGTACTTC. Full variable domain (rest looked up from reference TRBV19 and TRBJ2-5): DGGITQSPKYLFRKEGQNVTLSCEQNLNHDAMYWYRQDPGQGLRLIYYSQIVNDFQKGDIAEGYSVSREKKESFPLTVTSAQKNPTAFYLCASSITPGTGTETQYFGPGTRLLVL.